These 8 T cell receptor beta chains came from one sample sequenced in a study of blood T cells in healthy people across ages. The second PCR ran roughly 6 to 11 cycles with a sample-barcoded 5' primer and J-beta primers. Using its own MiXCR run on the 5' RACE reads, TCRdb lists one record per CDR3 protein. The sample carries over a million distinct CDR3 sequences, approximately 42% recorded once. Sequencing input: blood. Receptor source: a woman aged 18-29 years in good health.

This rearrangement joins TRBV3-1 to TRBJ2-5, with 7 bases matching TRBD1. The V gene end was trimmed by 0 bases and the J gene end by 3 bases; junction bases not matched to a gene: 7. The CDR3 consists of 16 residues. Per the germline V gene, CDR1 is LGHDT and CDR2 is YNNKEL (reference sequence). CDR3 sequence reads: CASSQERTGAEETQYF. The CDR3 DNA follows: TGTGCCAGCAGCCAAGAAAGGACAGGAGCCGAAGAGACCCAGTACTTC.

This clonotype was counted a single time. This sequence joins TRBV27 and TRBJ1-2; D remains unclear. The CDR3 runs 14 residues. In germline, CDR1 is MNHEY, CDR2 SMNVEV (reference sequence). V lost 6 bases to trimming and J lost 8 bases, with 19 bases between them. Here the CDR3 DNA reads TGTGCCAGCAGGGACTTCTCAACGGGCCGAGGCTACACCTTC. Translated, it gives CASRDFSTGRGYTF.

CDR3 nucleotide sequence: TGTGCCAGCAGCTTCCCCGGGGTACTAGCGGGGGGCAAGACCCAGTACTTC. This translates into CASSFPGVLAGGKTQYF. The chain uses TRBV7-2 and TRBJ2-5, with 12 bases aligning to TRBD2. Trimming removed 3 bases from V and 6 bases from J; junction bases left unmatched: 11. There are 17 residues in the CDR3. CDR1 is SGHTA and CDR2 is FQGNSA in the germline V gene.

This chain uses TRBV7-9 with TRBJ2-1; TRBD1 aligns across 9 bases. This CDR3 has 18 residues. Germline V gene sequence: CDR1 SEHNR, CDR2 FQNEAQ (reference sequence). V lost 0 bases to trimming and J lost 8 bases; unmatched junction nucleotides: 14. CDR3 sequence: CASSLASKGQGKSDEQFF. CDR3 sequence (DNA): TGTGCCAGCAGCTTAGCGTCTAAGGGACAGGGAAAGTCCGATGAGCAGTTCTTC.

The chain uses TRBV5-6 and TRBJ1-2; no reliable D call. V shed 0 bases and J shed 6 bases, with 24 bases lying between them. The CDR3 is 18 amino acids. CDR1 is SGHDT and CDR2 is YYEEEE in the germline V gene. This CDR3 is CASSLAARTGSFIDGYTF. Here the CDR3 DNA reads TGTGCCAGCAGCTTGGCCGCGAGGACGGGCAGCTTTATCGATGGCTACACCTTC.

This clonotype was observed a few times. The chain is built from TRBV5-1 and TRBJ2-7; D unresolved. Germline V gene data show CDR1 as SGHRS and CDR2 as YFSETQ. CDR3 length equals 15 residues. V lost 4 bases and J lost 1, with 15 bases in between. The CDR3 DNA reads as TGCGCCAGCAGCCCCCCAGACGAAGTATCCTACGAGCAGTACTTC. As protein: CASSPPDEVSYEQYF.

The rearrangement uses TRBV5-1 and TRBJ2-3; 7 bases line up with TRBD2. Germline trimming cut 4 bases from V and 3 bases from J; bases unmatched to any gene: 5. The CDR3 spans 14 residues. CDR1 and CDR2 (germline): SGHRS, YFSETQ. CDR3: CASSVGLQTDTQYF. In DNA form, the CDR3 reads TGCGCCAGCAGCGTGGGACTACAAACAGATACGCAGTATTTT.

V usage is TRBV7-9 and J usage is TRBJ1-2; D perhaps matches TRBD1 (6 bases). This CDR3 contains 13 residues. The germline V and J ends were trimmed by 6 bases and 3 bases, with 11 bases remaining between them. Germline CDR1 reads SEHNR; CDR2 reads FQNEAQ (reference sequence). CDR3: CASREGVHYGYTF. The CDR3 nucleotides read TGTGCCAGCAGAGAGGGGGTTCACTATGGCTACACCTTC.